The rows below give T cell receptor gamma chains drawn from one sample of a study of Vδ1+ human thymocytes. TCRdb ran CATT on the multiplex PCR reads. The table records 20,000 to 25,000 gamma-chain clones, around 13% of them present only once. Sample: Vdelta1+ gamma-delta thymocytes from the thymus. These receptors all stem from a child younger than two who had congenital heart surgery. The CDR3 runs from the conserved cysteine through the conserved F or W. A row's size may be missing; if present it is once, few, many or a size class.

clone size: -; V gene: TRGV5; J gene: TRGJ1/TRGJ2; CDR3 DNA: TGTGCCACCTGGGACATTATCAAGAAACTCTTT; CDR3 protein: CATWDIIKKLF
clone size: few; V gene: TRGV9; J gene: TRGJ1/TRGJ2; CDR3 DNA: TGTGCCTTGTGGGAGGTTCCCCATTATTATAAGAAACTCTTT; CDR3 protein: CALWEVPHYYKKLF
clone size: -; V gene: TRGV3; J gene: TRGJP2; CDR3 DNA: TGTGCCACCTGGGACAGGCATGATGATTGGATCAAGACGTTT; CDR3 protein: CATWDRHDDWIKTF
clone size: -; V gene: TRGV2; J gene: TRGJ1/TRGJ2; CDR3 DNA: TGTGCCACCTGGGTCGGGGGAGGGAAACTCTTT; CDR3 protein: CATWVGGGKLF
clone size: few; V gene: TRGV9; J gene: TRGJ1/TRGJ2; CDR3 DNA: TGTGCCTTGTGGGAGACCTGCACAGGGAGGAAACTCTTT; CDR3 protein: CALWETCTGRKLF
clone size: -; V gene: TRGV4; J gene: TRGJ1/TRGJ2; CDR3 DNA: TGTGCCACCTGGAATGGACGGGGGAAACTCTTT; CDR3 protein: CATWNGRGKLF
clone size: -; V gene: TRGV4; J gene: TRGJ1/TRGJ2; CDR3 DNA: TGTGCCACCTGGGATGCCCAGGAGAAACTCTTT; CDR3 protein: CATWDAQEKLF
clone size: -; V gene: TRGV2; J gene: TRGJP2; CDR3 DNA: TGTGCCACCTGGGACGGGCCGTGGTGTGATTGGATCAAGACGTTT; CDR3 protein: CATWDGPWCDWIKTF
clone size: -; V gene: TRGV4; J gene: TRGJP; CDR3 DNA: TGTGCCACCTGGAATGTGACAGAGTTGGGCAAAAAAATCAAGGTATTT; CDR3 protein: CATWNVTELGKKIKVF
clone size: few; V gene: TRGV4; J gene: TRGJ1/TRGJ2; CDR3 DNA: TGTGCCACCTGGGTAAATTCTAAATTCGAGAATTATTATAAGAAACTCTTT; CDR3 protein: CATWVNSKFENYYKKLF
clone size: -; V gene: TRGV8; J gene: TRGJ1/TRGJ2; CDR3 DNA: TGTGCCACCTGGCTAAACCCATCGAATTATTATAAGAAACTCTTT; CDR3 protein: CATWLNPSNYYKKLF
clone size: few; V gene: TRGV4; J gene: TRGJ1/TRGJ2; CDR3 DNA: TGTGCCACCTGGGATGGGGTCTATTATAAGAAACTCTTT; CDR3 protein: CATWDGVYYKKLF
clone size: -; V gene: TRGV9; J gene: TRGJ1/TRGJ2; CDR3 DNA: TGTGCCTTGTGGGAGACTACACCTAGGAATTATTATAAGAAGCTCTTT; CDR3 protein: CALWETTPRNYYKKLF
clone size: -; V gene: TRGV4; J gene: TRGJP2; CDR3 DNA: TGTGCCACCTGGGATCGAGGGGGTAGTGATTGGATCAAGACGTTT; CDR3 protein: CATWDRGGSDWIKTF
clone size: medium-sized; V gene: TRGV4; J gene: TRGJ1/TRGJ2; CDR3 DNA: TGTGCCACCTGGAATGGGGATTATTATAAGAAACTCTTT; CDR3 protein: CATWNGDYYKKLF
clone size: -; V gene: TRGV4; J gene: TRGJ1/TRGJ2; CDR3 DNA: TGTGCCACCTGGGAAAGTTATAAGAAACTCTTT; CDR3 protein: CATWESYKKLF
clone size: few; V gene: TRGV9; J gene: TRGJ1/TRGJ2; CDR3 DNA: TGTGCCTTGTGGGAGGTGATTTATAAGAAACTCTTT; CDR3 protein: CALWEVIYKKLF
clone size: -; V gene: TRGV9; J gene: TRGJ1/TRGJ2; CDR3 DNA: TGTGCCTTGTGGGAGGACCTTAAGAAACTCTTT; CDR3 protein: CALWEDLKKLF
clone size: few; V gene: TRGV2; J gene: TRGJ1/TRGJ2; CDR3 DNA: TGTGCCACCTGGGACGGGCGTGGGAGGAAACTCTTT; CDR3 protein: CATWDGRGRKLF
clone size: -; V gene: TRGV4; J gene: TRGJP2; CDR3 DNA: TGTACCACCCCCACTAGTAGTGATTGGATCAAGACGTTT; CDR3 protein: CTTPTSSDWIKTF
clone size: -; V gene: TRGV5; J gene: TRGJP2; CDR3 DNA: TGTGCCACCTGGGACAGAAAGGTTAGTAGTGATTGGATCAAGACGTTT; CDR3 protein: CATWDRKVSSDWIKTF
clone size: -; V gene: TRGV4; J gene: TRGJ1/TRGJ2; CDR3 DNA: TGTGCCACCTGGGATGCGGGTTATAAGAAACTCTTT; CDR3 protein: CATWDAGYKKLF
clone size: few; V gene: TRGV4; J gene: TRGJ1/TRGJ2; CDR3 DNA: TGTGCCACCTGGAAACGTGAGGCTAAGAAACTCTTT; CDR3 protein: CATWKREAKKLF
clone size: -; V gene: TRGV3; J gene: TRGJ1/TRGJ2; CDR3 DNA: TGTGCCACCTGGGCCCGTGGTAGGAAACTCTTT; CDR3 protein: CATWARGRKLF
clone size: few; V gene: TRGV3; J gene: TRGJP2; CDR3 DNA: TGTGCCACCTGGGACAGGCGGGGTAGTGATTGGATCAAGACGTTT; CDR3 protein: CATWDRRGSDWIKTF
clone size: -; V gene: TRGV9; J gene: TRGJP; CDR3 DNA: TGTGCCTTGTGGGAGGACCAAGAGTTGGGCAAAAAAATCAAGGTATTT; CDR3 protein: CALWEDQELGKKIKVF
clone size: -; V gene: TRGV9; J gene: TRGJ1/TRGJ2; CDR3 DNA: TGTGCCTCACCCCGTGCGAAACTCTTT; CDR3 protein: CASPRAKLF
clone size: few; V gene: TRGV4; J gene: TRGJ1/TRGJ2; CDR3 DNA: TGTGCCACCTGGAATGGAGTAGGGTATTATAAGAAACTCTTT; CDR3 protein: CATWNGVGYYKKLF
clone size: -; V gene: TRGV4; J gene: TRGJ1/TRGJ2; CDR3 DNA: TGTGCCACCTGGGATGGAGACAATTATTATAAGAAACTCTTT; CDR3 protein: CATWDGDNYYKKLF
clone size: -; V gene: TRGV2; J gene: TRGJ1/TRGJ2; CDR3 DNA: TGTGCCACCTGGGACGCCCATTATTATAAGAAACTCTTT; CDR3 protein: CATWDAHYYKKLF